This TCR beta chain was sequenced during a study of T-cell reconstitution after alpha-beta-depleted transplantation in children. Study-wide results and limits: Surviving recipient T cells and intrathymic progenitors accounted for some patients' high TCRbeta diversity at day 60.

CDR1 is KGHSH and CDR2 is LQKENI in the germline V gene. The CDR3 extends over 16 amino acids. After removal of 3 bases from V and 0 bases from J, the junction contained 5 bases not matched to a gene. Using unique molecular identifiers, the investigators prepared the TCRbeta library. TCRdb processed the PCR reads anew with MiXCR; each CDR3 protein has one entry. The table records about 980,000 distinct CDR3 sequences, 25% to 35% of them present only once. To note about this clonotype: Its antigen is as yet unknown.

The specimen was PBMCs, mostly from graft donor cells, collected 360 days after TCRalphabeta/CD19-depleted stem cell transplant. J is TRBJ2-5 and V is TRBV18, with 9 bases that match TRBD2. The TCR originated in a boy less than two years old who had a stem cell transplant for SCID, so the T cells may come from the graft donor. The CDR3 loop is CASSPKRLADQETQYF. The CDR3 nucleotides are TGTGCCAGCTCACCGAAACGACTAGCGGACCAAGAGACCCAGTACTTC.